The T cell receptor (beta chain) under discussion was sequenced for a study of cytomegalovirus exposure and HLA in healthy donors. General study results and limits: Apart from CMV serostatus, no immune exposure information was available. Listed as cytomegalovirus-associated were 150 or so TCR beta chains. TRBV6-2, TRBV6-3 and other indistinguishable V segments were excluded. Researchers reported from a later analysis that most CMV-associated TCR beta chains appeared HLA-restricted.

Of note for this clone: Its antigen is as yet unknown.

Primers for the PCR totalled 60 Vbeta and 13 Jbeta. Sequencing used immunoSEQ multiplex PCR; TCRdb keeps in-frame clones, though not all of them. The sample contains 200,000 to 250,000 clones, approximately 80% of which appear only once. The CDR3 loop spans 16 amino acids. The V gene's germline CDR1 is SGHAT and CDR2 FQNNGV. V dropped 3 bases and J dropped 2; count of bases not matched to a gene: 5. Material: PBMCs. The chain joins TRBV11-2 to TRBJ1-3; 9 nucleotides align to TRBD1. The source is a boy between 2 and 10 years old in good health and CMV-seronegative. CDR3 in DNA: TGTGCCAGCAGCTTCGTCGGGACAGGGACTGGAAACACCATATATTTT. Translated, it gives CASSFVGTGTGNTIYF.